This T cell receptor beta chain originates from a study of OX40 agonist ivuxolimab in advanced cancers. As for the study in general: Three individuals attained partial responses, comprising one hepatocellular carcinoma case and two cutaneous melanoma cases.

Germline CDR1 and CDR2: SGHVS and FNYEAQ. The CDR3 runs to 16 residues. V dropped 5 bases and J dropped 2 bases, with 17 bases sitting between them. TCRdb's table, derived via immunoSEQ multiplex PCR, lists solely in-frame clones and lacks some. The sample records some 72,000 clones, less than 85% being singletons. The V and J genes are TRBV7-6 and TRBJ2-3, with D possibly TRBD2 on 6 matching bases. Sample: CD4+ or CD8+ T cells sorted from blood, taken in a trial of the OX40 agonist ivuxolimab. The TCR was taken from an adult with an advanced solid tumor such as melanoma, head and neck, liver or kidney cancer. Written as DNA, the CDR3 is TGTGCCAGCAGCCGGACCTATAGCGGCCCCACAGATACGCAGTATTTT. Protein sequence: CASSRTYSGPTDTQYF.